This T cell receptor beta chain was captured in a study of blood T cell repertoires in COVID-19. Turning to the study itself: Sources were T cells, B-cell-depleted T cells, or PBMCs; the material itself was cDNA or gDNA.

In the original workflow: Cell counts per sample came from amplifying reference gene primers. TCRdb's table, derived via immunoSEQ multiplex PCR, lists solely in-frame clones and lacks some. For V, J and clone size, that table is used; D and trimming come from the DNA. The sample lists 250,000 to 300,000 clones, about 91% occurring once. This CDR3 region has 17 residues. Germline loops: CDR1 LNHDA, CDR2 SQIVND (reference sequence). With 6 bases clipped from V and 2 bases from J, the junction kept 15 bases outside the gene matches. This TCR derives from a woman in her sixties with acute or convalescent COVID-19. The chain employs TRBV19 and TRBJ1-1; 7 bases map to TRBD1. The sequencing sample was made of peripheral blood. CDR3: CASRDRTGTGANTEAFF. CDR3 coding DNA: TGTGCCAGTAGAGATAGGACGGGAACAGGGGCCAACACTGAAGCTTTCTTT.